The clone carrying this TCR beta chain has just a few counts. Its specificity is unknown. CDR1 is SQVTM and CDR2 is ANQGSEA in the germline V gene. The V end lost 8 bases, the J end lost 4 bases, and 17 bases lay between the germline ends. This CDR3 region has 13 residues. Sample-barcoded 5' priming and a J-beta primer mix drove a second PCR of 7 to 11 cycles. Unique molecular identifiers of 12 random nucleotides labeled each cDNA. TCRdb re-derived calls from the 5' RACE reads in MiXCR, one entry per CDR3 protein. Altogether approximately 730,000 distinct CDR3 sequences are present, about 55% being singletons, with the ten largest covering about 38%. The data were taken from a study of blood T cells in healthy people across ages. Study observations and caveats: Correlation between TCR beta diversity and naive T cell percentage was strong.

The receptor's source is a man at least 80 years old in good health. The chain couples TRBV29-1 to TRBJ1-1; weak D call: TRBD1 (5 bases). Specimen: blood. The CDR3 loop is CSFRAGMSTEAFF. CDR3 sequence (DNA): TGCAGCTTTCGGGCAGGGATGAGCACTGAAGCTTTCTTT. Supplemented by reference TRBV29-1 and TRBJ1-1, the full variable domain reads SAVISQKPSRDICQRGTSLTIQCQVDSQVTMMFWYRQQPGQSLTLIATANQGSEATYESGFVIDKFPISRPNLTFSTLTVSNMSPEDSSIYLCSFRAGMSTEAFFGQGTRLTVV.